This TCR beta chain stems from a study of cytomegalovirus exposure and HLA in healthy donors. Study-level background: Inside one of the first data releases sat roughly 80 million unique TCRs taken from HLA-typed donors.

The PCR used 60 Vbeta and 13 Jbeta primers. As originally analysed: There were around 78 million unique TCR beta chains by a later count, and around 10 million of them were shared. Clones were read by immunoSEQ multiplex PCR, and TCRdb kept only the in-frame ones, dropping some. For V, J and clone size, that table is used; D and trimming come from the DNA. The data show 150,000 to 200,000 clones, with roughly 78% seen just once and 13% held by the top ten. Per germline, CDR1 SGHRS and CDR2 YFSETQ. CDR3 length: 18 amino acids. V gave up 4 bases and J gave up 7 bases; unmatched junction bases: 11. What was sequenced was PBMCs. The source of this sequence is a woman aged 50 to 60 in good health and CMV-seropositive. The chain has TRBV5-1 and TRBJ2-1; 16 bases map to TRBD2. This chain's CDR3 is CASSIGTSGGAIVNEQFF. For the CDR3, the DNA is TGCGCCAGCAGCATCGGGACTAGCGGGGGGGCCATAGTTAATGAGCAGTTCTTC.